The 29 T cell receptor beta chains presented below share a single source sample, sequenced in a study of identical twins. TCRdb called the 5' RACE reads again in MiXCR, with one record for every CDR3 protein. Altogether about 220,000 distinct CDR3 sequences are present, around 9.6% being singletons, with the ten largest covering about 5.5%. Sequencing was carried out using memory (CD45RO+) T cells sorted from blood. The receptor source for this set is a woman in her late teens or twenties in good health.

The chain couples TRBV20-1 to TRBJ2-1, with 8 bases identical to TRBD2. CDR3 length: 15 residues. J was trimmed by 10 bases and V by 6 bases; bases with no gene match: 17. Looked up from germline, CDR1 is DFQATT and CDR2 is SNEGSKA (reference sequence). CDR3 nucleotide sequence: TGCAGTGCCCTACTGGGACTAGGATTATTCTCGGAGCAGTTCTTC. Translating it yields CSALLGLGLFSEQFF.

On this clonotype: At one end, the junction sequence differs from germline, possibly due to a read error. The chain has TRBV20-1 and TRBJ2-1, with D perhaps given as TRBD1 or TRBD2 (5 bases each). The CDR3 has 12 amino acids. Germline V gene data show CDR1 as DFQATT and CDR2 as SNEGSKA (reference sequence). CDR3 amino acids: CSASRDPGEQFF. The CDR3 region has the DNA TGCAGCGCTAGCCGGGACCCAGGGGAGCAGTTCTTC.

A few counts support this clonotype. The chain uses TRBV14 and TRBJ1-1; D remains ambiguous. Germline assignment: CDR1 SGHDN and CDR2 FVKESK. V dropped 1 base and J dropped 0 bases, with 9 bases sitting between them. The CDR3 has 15 residues. CDR3 sequence: CASSQAFQLNTEAFF. The CDR3 region has the DNA TGTGCCAGCAGCCAAGCTTTCCAATTGAACACTGAAGCTTTCTTT. The complete variable domain, with remaining parts taken from reference TRBV14 and TRBJ1-1, reads EAGVTQFPSHSVIEKGQTVTLRCDPISGHDNLYWYRRVMGKEIKFLLHFVKESKQDESGMPNNRFLAERTGGTYSTLKVQPAELEDSGVYFCASSQAFQLNTEAFFGQGTRLTVV.

Written as DNA, the CDR3 is TGCAGTGCTAGAGGGTTATCCAGCTCCTACAATGAGCAGTTCTTC. The encoded protein is CSARGLSSSYNEQFF. The chain uses TRBV20-1 and TRBJ2-1; D remains ambiguous. Germline loops: CDR1 DFQATT, CDR2 SNEGSKA (reference sequence). V was pared by 1 base and J by 0 bases, with 10 bases between. The CDR3 totals 15 residues.

To note about this clonotype: At one of its ends the junction is not consistent with the germline gene, which may arise from a read error. The chain couples TRBV28 to TRBJ2-5; TRBD2 aligns across 8 bases. This CDR3 contains 14 residues. The germline CDR1 and CDR2 sequences are MDHEN and SYDVKM. In DNA form, the CDR3 reads TGTGCCAGCAGCAAAAGGGGGGGACTAGAGAACCAGTACTTC. Translated, it gives CASSKRGGLENQYF.

J is TRBJ1-4 and V is TRBV30; D not certain. Trimming shortened V by 2 bases and J by 6 bases, and 10 bases separated the two germline ends. Germline CDR1 reads GTSNPN; CDR2 reads SVGIG (reference sequence). CDR3 size: 13 residues. The CDR3 protein is CAWSPTLDEKLFF. For the CDR3, the DNA is TGTGCCTGGAGTCCAACCCTGGATGAAAAACTGTTTTTT. Looking up the rest from reference TRBV30 and TRBJ1-4 gives the full variable domain: SQTIHQWPATLVQPVGSPLSLECTVEGTSNPNLYWYRQAAGRGLQLLFYSVGIGQISSEVPQNLSASRPQDRQFILSSKKLLLSDSGFYLCAWSPTLDEKLFFGSGTQLSVL.

This clonotype came up a few times. The chain combines TRBV5-1 with TRBJ1-1; the D is unclear. Germline lookup yields CDR1 SGHRS and CDR2 YFSETQ. The CDR3 totals 15 residues. The germline V and J ends were trimmed by 1 base and 8 bases, with 18 bases remaining between them. The CDR3 here is CASSLSGQSVGEAFF. CDR3 nucleotide sequence: TGCGCCAGCAGCTTGTCAGGCCAGTCGGTGGGAGAAGCTTTCTTT.

This clonotype appeared a few times. The rearrangement links TRBV11-2 to TRBJ2-7, with 7 nucleotides matching TRBD2. Germline V lookup: CDR1 SGHAT, CDR2 FQNNGV. J was trimmed by 0 bases and V by 0 bases; bases with no gene match: 5. The length of the CDR3 is 16 residues. DNA of the CDR3: TGTGCCAGCAGCTTAGACCAACTAGCGATCTCCTACGAGCAGTACTTC. This gives the protein CASSLDQLAISYEQYF.

This clonotype has more than one count but fewer than ten. This chain connects TRBV5-1 to TRBJ2-3; no clear D. V lost 6 bases to trimming and J lost 5 bases, with 10 bases between them. The CDR3 length is 12 residues. Germline CDR1 reads SGHRS; CDR2 reads YFSETQ. CDR3 DNA: TGCGCCAGCACCGCGACAAGAGATACGCAGTATTTT. Protein product: CASTATRDTQYF.

This chain uses TRBV20-1 with TRBJ2-5; maybe TRBD2 (6 bases). The V end was cut by 2 bases, the J end by 5 bases, with 24 bases between. From germline, CDR1 is DFQATT and CDR2 SNEGSKA (reference sequence). CDR3 size: 17 residues. CDR3 loop: CSARTELGGATGETQYF. CDR3 in DNA: TGCAGTGCTAGAACTGAATTGGGCGGGGCCACTGGGGAGACCCAGTACTTC.

This clonotype appeared a few times. The chain carries TRBV11-3 and TRBJ2-7, with D possibly being TRBD1 or TRBD2 (6 bases each). Trimming took 3 bases from V and 4 from J, leaving 16 bases between them. There are 15 residues in the CDR3. Germline V gene data show CDR1 as SGHNT and CDR2 as YENEEA. In nucleotides, the CDR3 is TGTGCCAGCAGCTTTGGGGGCGGGGAGGTGTACGAGCAGTACTTC. Its translation is CASSFGGGEVYEQYF.

This clonotype turned up a few times. V and J are TRBV4-1 and TRBJ2-2; 7 bases are a match to TRBD2. The junction had 8 bases not matched to a gene; V was cut back by 4 bases and J by 0 bases. CDR1 is MGHRA, CDR2 YSYEKL, per germline. The CDR3 consists of 17 residues. The CDR3 loop is CASSLIVAGANTGELFF. The CDR3 DNA reads TGCGCCAGCAGCCTTATAGTAGCGGGTGCGAACACCGGGGAGCTGTTTTTT.

This clonotype was recorded a few times. J is TRBJ2-1 and V is TRBV5-6; 7 positions match TRBD2. V dropped 2 bases and J dropped 0; count of bases not matched to a gene: 2. The CDR3 spans 15 residues. In germline, CDR1 is SGHDT, CDR2 YYEEEE. The CDR3 region is CASSLREDSYNEQFF. The CDR3 bases are TGTGCCAGCAGCTTACGGGAGGACTCCTACAATGAGCAGTTCTTC.

This rearrangement joins TRBV9 to TRBJ2-2; TRBD2 agrees at 8 bases. CDR3 length equals 15 residues. V shed 3 bases and J 3 bases; nucleotides not matched to a gene: 4. The germline gives CDR1 SGDLS, CDR2 YYNGEE. CDR3 sequence: CASSAPGGDTGELFF. CDR3 DNA: TGTGCCAGCAGCGCCCCGGGGGGGGACACCGGGGAGCTGTTTTTT.

V and J are TRBV5-1 and TRBJ1-1; a possible D gene is TRBD1 (6 bases). Germline CDR1 SGHRS, CDR2 YFSETQ. V lost 2 bases to trimming and J lost 1 base, with 12 bases between them. The CDR3 is 15 amino acids. CDR3 sequence reads: CASSLLGARNTEAFF. DNA of the CDR3: TGCGCCAGCAGCTTATTGGGGGCAAGGAACACTGAAGCTTTCTTT.

This clonotype was counted only a few times. The chain couples TRBV20-1 to TRBJ1-3, with D perhaps matching TRBD1 (5 bases). The CDR3 has 15 residues. In germline, CDR1 is DFQATT, CDR2 SNEGSKA (reference sequence). V was clipped by 1 base and J by 2 bases, with 12 bases between them. The DNA of the CDR3 is TGCAGTGCTAGAGCGAGAGGGGTCGCTGGAAACACCATATATTTT. Translating gives CSARARGVAGNTIYF.

This clonotype has a count of ten or more. The chain combines TRBV6-4 with TRBJ1-6, with D hard to call. Trimming left V 4 bases short and J 10 bases short, with 14 bases between. This CDR3 has 14 amino acids. Germline values: CDR1 MRHNA, CDR2 SNTAGT. The CDR3 sequence: CASSAAPGGSPLHF. CDR3 in DNA: TGTGCCAGCAGTGCGGCCCCGGGAGGGTCACCCCTCCACTTT.

The chain joins TRBV20-1 to TRBJ2-5; 9 nucleotides line up with TRBD2. CDR3 size: 15 residues. V shed 0 bases, J shed 6 bases, and the junction held 8 bases outside the gene matches. The V gene's germline CDR1 is DFQATT and CDR2 SNEGSKA (reference sequence). The CDR3 DNA reads as TGCAGTGCTAGAGATCACCTAGCGGGGCCCCAGACCCAGTACTTC. It is translated as CSARDHLAGPQTQYF.

This clonotype was seen repeatedly, ten times or more. This chain joins TRBV2 and TRBJ1-5; weak D call: TRBD1 (5 bases). V dropped 2 bases and J dropped 3 bases, with 11 bases sitting between them. There are 15 residues in the CDR3. Germline V gene data show CDR1 as SNHLY and CDR2 as FYNNEI. The CDR3 loop reads CASSEKGRDNQPQHF. Written as DNA, the CDR3 is TGTGCCAGCAGTGAAAAAGGCAGGGACAATCAGCCCCAGCATTTT.

This clonotype was seen ten or more times. This chain connects TRBV12-3 or TRBV12-4 to TRBJ2-2; 7 bases align to TRBD1. Trimming took 4 bases from V and 6 from J; bases not matched to a gene: 11. The CDR3 length is 16 residues. In DNA form, the CDR3 reads TGTGCCAGCAGTTCCGCCCGACAGGGAAGAGCCGGGGAGCTGTTTTTT. This translates into CASSSARQGRAGELFF.

This clonotype was observed a handful of times. The chain couples TRBV20-1 to TRBJ2-5, with D perhaps assigned TRBD1 or TRBD2 (5 bases each). The germline V gene encodes CDR1 DFQATT and CDR2 SNEGSKA (reference sequence). The V gene lost 1 base and the J gene lost 4 bases, with 16 bases spanning the gap. The CDR3 runs to 15 residues. The CDR3: CSARGNRDALETQYF. CDR3 DNA sequence: TGCAGTGCTAGAGGGAACCGGGACGCCTTAGAGACCCAGTACTTC.

CDR3 in DNA: TGTGCCAGCTCACCGGACAGGGCGCGGAATGAAAAACTGTTTTTT. Its translation: CASSPDRARNEKLFF. The V call is TRBV18, the J call TRBJ1-4; 8 bases are a match to TRBD1. Germline V gene data show CDR1 as KGHSH and CDR2 as LQKENI. This CDR3 has 15 residues. After removal of 3 bases from V and 5 bases from J, the junction contained 5 bases not matched to a gene.

This sequence joins TRBV7-8 and TRBJ2-7; TRBD2 might be the D (6 bases). V lost 8 bases and J lost 4, with 21 bases in between. Germline CDR1 is SGHVS and CDR2 is FQNEAQ. The CDR3 has 15 amino acids. This chain's CDR3 is CASADPSFRGYEQYF. In nucleotides, the CDR3 is TGTGCCAGCGCAGACCCGTCCTTTCGGGGGTACGAGCAGTACTTC.

This clonotype was observed a few times. The V and J genes are TRBV20-1 and TRBJ1-5, with D possibly being TRBD1 (5 bases). Trimming removed 5 bases at V and 1 base at J, with 9 bases between. Germline-derived CDR1 and CDR2 are DFQATT and SNEGSKA (reference sequence). The CDR3 spans 13 residues. The DNA for the CDR3 is TGCAGTGCTTCGGGACCGAGCAATCAGCCCCAGCATTTT. Translated, it gives CSASGPSNQPQHF.

V and J are TRBV20-1 and TRBJ2-1; 8 nucleotides align to TRBD2. Germline-derived CDR1 and CDR2 are DFQATT and SNEGSKA (reference sequence). CDR3 length: 18 residues. Trimming took 6 bases from V and 1 from J; bases not matched to a gene: 17. CDR3 nucleotides: TGCAGTGCCGCACGTCCCAACGGGGGGGCCTCGTCCTACAATGAGCAGTTCTTC. This encodes CSAARPNGGASSYNEQFF.

This clonotype showed up just a few times. This rearrangement joins TRBV7-2 to TRBJ2-3; D remains unclear. This CDR3 has 14 residues. CDR1 is SGHTA and CDR2 is FQGNSA in the germline V gene. Deletions cut 5 bases from V and 0 bases from J, with 9 bases between. Here the CDR3 reads CASSLTLSTDTQYF. CDR3 DNA: TGTGCCAGCAGCCTAACCCTTAGCACAGATACGCAGTATTTT.

The chain carries TRBV12-3 or TRBV12-4 and TRBJ1-3, with TRBD1 matching over 7 bases. This CDR3 is built from 16 residues. The V gene end was trimmed by 4 bases and the J gene end by 4 bases; junction bases not matched to a gene: 10. In DNA, the CDR3 is TGTGCCAGCAGTTCCGGCAGGGGGACGTCGGGAAACACCATATATTTT. It yields the protein CASSSGRGTSGNTIYF.

This clonotype occurred many times. The chain employs TRBV12-3 or TRBV12-4 and TRBJ2-2, with 7 bases identical to TRBD2. This CDR3 has 16 amino acids. V lost 6 bases to trimming and J lost 3 bases; unmatched junction nucleotides: 10. The CDR3 is CASSQTKAGHTGELFF. CDR3 DNA sequence: TGTGCCAGCAGCCAGACAAAAGCGGGGCACACCGGGGAGCTGTTTTTT.

Concerning this clonotype: This is likely a read error, given that the CDR3 carries no conserved phenylalanine or tryptophan at its end. Here the CDR3 DNA reads TGTGCCAGCAGCTTAAGCGCCGCGCCGACCTACGAGCAGTACTTA. Protein: CASSLSAAPTYEQYL. This chain joins TRBV7-2 and TRBJ2-7; D remains unclear. This CDR3 spans 15 amino acids. Germline CDR1 is SGHTA and CDR2 is FQGNSA. The V gene lost 2 bases and the J gene lost 2 bases, with 13 bases spanning the gap.